This T cell receptor (beta chain) is drawn from a study of shared clonotypes between healthy human individuals. Germline assignment: CDR1 WSHSY and CDR2 SAAADI. This CDR3 has 12 amino acids. The V end lost 2 bases, the J end lost 6 bases, and 8 bases lay between the germline ends. Ten or more counts support this clone. Other DNA sequences in this sample translate to the same CDR3. Only in-frame clones appear in the TCRdb table, and some are missing; sequencing was by immunoSEQ multiplex PCR. The data hold about 480,000 clones, with about three quarters observed a single time. Sequencing input: PBMCs. The chain combines TRBV10-2 with TRBJ2-7; no firm D call. The TCR comes from a woman aged 40 to 50 in good health. Some clones in this sample may be carry-over from other donors' samples. CDR3 protein: CASSEPDREQYF. The CDR3 nucleotides are TGCGCCAGCAGTGAGCCGGACCGCGAGCAGTACTTC.